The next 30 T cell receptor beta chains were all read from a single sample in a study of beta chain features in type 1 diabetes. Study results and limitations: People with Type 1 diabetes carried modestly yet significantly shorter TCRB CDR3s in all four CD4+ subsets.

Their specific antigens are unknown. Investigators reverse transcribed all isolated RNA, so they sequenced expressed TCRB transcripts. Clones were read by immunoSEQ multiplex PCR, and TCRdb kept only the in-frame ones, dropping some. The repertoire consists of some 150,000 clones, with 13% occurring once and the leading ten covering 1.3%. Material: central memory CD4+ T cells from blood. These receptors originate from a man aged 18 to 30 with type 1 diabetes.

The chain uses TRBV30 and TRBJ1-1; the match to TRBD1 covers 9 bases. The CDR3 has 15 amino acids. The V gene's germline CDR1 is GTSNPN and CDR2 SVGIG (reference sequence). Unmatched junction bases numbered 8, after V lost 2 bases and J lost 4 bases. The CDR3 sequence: CAWSLLRDRVTEAFF. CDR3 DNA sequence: TGTGCCTGGAGTCTTCTCCGGGACAGGGTCACTGAAGCTTTCTTT.

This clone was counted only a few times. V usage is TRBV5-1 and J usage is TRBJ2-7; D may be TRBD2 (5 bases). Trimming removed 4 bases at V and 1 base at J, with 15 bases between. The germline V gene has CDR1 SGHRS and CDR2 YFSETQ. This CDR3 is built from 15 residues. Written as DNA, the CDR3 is TGCGCCAGCAGCGAAGGCCCGACGGGATCCTACGAGCAGTACTTC. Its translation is CASSEGPTGSYEQYF. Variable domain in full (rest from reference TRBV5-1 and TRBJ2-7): KAGVTQTPRYLIKTRGQQVTLSCSPISGHRSVSWYQQTPGQGLQFLFEYFSETQRNKGNFPGRFSGRQFSNSRSEMNVSTLELGDSALYLCASSEGPTGSYEQYFGPGTRLTVT.

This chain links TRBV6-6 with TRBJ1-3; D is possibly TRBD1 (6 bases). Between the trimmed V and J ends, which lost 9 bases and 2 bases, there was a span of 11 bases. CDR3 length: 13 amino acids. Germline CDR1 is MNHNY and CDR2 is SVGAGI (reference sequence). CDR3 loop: CARPGQPGNTIYF. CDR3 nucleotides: TGTGCCAGGCCGGGACAACCTGGAAACACCATATATTTT.

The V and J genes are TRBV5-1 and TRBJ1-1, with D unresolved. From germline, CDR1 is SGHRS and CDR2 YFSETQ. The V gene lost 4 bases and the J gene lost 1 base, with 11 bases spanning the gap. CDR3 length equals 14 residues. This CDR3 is CASSLGPPNTEAFF. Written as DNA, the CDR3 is TGCGCCAGCAGCCTCGGACCACCGAACACTGAAGCTTTCTTT.

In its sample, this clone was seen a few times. CDR3 in DNA: TGTGCCAGTAGTGCGGGGAGGGCCAAAAACATTCAGTACTTC. This sequence encodes CASSAGRAKNIQYF. The chain joins TRBV19 to TRBJ2-4; D possibly corresponds to TRBD2 (6 bases). Germline values: CDR1 LNHDA, CDR2 SQIVND (reference sequence). Trimming removed 5 bases at V and 1 base at J, with 9 bases between. This CDR3 has 14 residues.

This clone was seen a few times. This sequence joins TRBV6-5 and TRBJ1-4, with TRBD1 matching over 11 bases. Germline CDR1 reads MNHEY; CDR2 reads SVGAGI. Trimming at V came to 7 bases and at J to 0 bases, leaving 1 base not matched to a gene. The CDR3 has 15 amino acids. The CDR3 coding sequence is TGTGCCAGCAAGGGACAGGGGGCAACTAATGAAAAACTGTTTTTT. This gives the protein CASKGQGATNEKLFF.

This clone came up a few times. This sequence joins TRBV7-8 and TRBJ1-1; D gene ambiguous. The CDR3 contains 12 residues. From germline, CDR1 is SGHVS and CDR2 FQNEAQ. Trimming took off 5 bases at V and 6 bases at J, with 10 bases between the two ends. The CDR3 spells CASSPGFAEAFF. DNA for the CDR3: TGTGCCAGCAGCCCTGGTTTTGCTGAAGCTTTCTTT. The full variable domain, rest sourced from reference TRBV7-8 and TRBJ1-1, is GAGVSQSPRYKVAKRGQDVALRCDPISGHVSLFWYQQALGQGPEFLTYFQNEAQLDKSGLPSDRFFAERPEGSVSTLKIQRTQQEDSAVYLCASSPGFAEAFFGQGTRLTVV.

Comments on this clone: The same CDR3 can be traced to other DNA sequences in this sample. The CDR3 here is CASSPGQNTEAFF. CDR3 sequence (DNA): TGCGCCAGCAGCCCCGGGCAGAACACTGAAGCTTTCTTT. The chain uses TRBV5-1 and TRBJ1-1; no reliable D call. The germline V gene has CDR1 SGHRS and CDR2 YFSETQ. This CDR3 has 13 amino acids. Trimming cost V 4 bases and J 1 base, with 8 bases left between them.

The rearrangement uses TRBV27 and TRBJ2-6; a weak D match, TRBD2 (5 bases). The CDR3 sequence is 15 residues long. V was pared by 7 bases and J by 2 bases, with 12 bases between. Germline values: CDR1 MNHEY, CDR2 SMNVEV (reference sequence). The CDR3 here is CASTSPEAGANVLTF. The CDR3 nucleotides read TGTGCCAGCACAAGCCCGGAGGCTGGGGCCAACGTCCTGACTTTC.

The CDR3 coding sequence is TGTGCCAGCACGCCCACTTATGAAGAAGCTTTCTTT. It is translated as CASTPTYEEAFF. This rearrangement joins TRBV28 to TRBJ1-1; no firm D call. Trimming left V 7 bases short and J 8 bases short, with 14 bases between. The CDR3 spans 12 residues. Germline CDR1 and CDR2: MDHEN and SYDVKM.

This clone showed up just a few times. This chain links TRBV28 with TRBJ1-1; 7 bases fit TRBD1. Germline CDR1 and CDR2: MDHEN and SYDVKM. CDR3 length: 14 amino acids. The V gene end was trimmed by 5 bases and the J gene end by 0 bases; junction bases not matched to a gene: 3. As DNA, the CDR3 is TGTGCCAGCAGTCTACAGGGGTTGAACACTGAAGCTTTCTTT. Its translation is CASSLQGLNTEAFF.

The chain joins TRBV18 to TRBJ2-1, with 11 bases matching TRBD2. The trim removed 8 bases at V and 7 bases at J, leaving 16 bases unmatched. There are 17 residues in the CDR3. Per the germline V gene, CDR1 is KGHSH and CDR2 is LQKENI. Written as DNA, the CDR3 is TGTGCCAGCGCAACCGGGACTAGCGGCGGCGGGGGGAATGAGCAGTTCTTC. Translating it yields CASATGTSGGGGNEQFF.

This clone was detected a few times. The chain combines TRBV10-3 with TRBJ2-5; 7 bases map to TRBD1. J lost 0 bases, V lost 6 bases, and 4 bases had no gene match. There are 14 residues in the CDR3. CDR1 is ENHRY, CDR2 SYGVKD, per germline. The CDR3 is CAIRDRRDQETQYF. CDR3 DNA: TGTGCCATCAGGGACAGGCGGGACCAAGAGACCCAGTACTTC.

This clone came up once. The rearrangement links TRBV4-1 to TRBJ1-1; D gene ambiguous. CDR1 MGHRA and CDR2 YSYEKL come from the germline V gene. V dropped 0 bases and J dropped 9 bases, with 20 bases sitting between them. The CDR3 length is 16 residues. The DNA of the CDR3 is TGCGCCAGCAGCCAAGATTACGCGGCCCTCGAGCAGAAAGCTTTCTTT. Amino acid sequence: CASSQDYAALEQKAFF.

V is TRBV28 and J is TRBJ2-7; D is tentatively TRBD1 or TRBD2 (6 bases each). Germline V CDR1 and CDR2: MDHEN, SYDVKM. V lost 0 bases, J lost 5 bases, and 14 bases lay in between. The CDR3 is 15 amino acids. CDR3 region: CASSLWSQGRNEQYF. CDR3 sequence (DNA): TGTGCCAGCAGTTTATGGAGCCAGGGGAGGAACGAGCAGTACTTC.

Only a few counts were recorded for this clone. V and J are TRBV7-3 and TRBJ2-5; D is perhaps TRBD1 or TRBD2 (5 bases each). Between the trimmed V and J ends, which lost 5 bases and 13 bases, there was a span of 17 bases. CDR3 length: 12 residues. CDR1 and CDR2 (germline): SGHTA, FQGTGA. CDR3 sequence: CASSHPGTGAYF. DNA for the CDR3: TGTGCCAGCAGCCATCCCGGGACCGGGGCGTACTTC. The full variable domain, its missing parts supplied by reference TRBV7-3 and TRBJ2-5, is GAGVSQTPSNKVTEKGKYVELRCDPISGHTALYWYRQSLGQGPEFLIYFQGTGAADDSGLPNDRFFAVRPEGSVSTLKIQRTERGDSAVYLCASSHPGTGAYFGPGTRLLVL.

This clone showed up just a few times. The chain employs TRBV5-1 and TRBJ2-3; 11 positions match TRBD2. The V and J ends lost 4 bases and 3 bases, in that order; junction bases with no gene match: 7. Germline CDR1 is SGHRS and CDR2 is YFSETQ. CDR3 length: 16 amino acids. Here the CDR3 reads CASSPWGLAETDTQYF. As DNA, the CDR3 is TGCGCCAGCAGCCCCTGGGGACTAGCGGAGACAGATACGCAGTATTTT.

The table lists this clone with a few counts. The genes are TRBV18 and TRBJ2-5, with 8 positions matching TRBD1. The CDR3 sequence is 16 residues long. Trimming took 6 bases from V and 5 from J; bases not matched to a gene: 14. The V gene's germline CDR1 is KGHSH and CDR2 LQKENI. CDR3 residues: CASSPSLQGATETQYF. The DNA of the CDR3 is TGTGCCAGCTCGCCCTCCTTGCAGGGGGCCACGGAGACCCAGTACTTC.

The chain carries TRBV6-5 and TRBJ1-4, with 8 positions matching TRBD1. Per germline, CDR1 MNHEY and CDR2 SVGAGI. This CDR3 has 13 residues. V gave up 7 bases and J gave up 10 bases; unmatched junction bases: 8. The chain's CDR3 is CASNQKQGGKLFF. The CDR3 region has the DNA TGTGCCAGCAACCAAAAACAGGGGGGAAAACTGTTTTTT.

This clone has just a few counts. CDR3 DNA: TGTGCCTGGAGTCGATCGGGGTACGAGCAGTACTTC. It is translated as CAWSRSGYEQYF. This sequence joins TRBV30 and TRBJ2-7; tentative D call: TRBD2 (5 bases). The CDR3 extends over 12 amino acids. V lost 2 bases and J lost 4, with 9 bases in between. CDR1 GTSNPN and CDR2 SVGIG come from the germline V gene (reference sequence). Together with reference TRBV30 and TRBJ2-7, the CDR3 gives the full variable domain: SQTIHQWPATLVQPVGSPLSLECTVEGTSNPNLYWYRQAAGRGLQLLFYSVGIGQISSEVPQNLSASRPQDRQFILSSKKLLLSDSGFYLCAWSRSGYEQYFGPGTRLTVT.

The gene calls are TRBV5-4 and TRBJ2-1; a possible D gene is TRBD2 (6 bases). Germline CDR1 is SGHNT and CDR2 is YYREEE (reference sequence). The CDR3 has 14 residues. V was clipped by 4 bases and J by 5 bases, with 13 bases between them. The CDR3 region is CASSLTSQNNEQFF. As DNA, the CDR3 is TGTGCCAGCAGCCTTACTAGCCAGAACAATGAGCAGTTCTTC.

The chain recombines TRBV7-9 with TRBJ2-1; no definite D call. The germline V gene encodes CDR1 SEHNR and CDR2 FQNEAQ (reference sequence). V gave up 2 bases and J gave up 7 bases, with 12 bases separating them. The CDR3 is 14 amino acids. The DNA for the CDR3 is TGTGCCAGCAGCTTAAGTCCGTCCCTTAATGAGCAGTTCTTC. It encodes CASSLSPSLNEQFF.

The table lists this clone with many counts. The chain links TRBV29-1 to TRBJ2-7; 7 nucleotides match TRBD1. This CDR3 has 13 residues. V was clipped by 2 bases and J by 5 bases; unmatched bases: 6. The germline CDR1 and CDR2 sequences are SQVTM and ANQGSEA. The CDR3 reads CSVESRQGDEQYF. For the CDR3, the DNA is TGCAGCGTTGAATCACGGCAGGGGGACGAGCAGTACTTC.

For the CDR3, the DNA is TGCAGCCTGGGGTCTTCCTACGAGCAGTACTTC. It encodes CSLGSSYEQYF. This chain uses TRBV20-1 with TRBJ2-7, with D uncertain. The CDR3 extends over 11 amino acids. Germline CDR1 DFQATT, CDR2 SNEGSKA (reference sequence).

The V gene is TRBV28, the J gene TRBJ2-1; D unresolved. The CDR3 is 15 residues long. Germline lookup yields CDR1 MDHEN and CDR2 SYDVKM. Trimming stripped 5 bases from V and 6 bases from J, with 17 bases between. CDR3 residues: CASSLEWGRGNEQFF. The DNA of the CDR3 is TGTGCCAGCAGTCTCGAGTGGGGTCGAGGCAATGAGCAGTTCTTC.

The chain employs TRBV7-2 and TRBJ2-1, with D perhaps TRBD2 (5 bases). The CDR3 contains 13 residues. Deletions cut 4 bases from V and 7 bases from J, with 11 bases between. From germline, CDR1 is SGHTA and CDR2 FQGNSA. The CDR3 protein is CASSSRLPNEQFF. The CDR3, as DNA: TGTGCCAGCAGCTCTCGACTACCGAATGAGCAGTTCTTC.

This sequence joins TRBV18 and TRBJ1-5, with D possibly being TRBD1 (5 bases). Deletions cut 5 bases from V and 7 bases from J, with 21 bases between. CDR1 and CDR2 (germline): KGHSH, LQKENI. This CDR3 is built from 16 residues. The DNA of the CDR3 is TGTGCCAGCTCAGCACACCCACCTCAGGGCGGACAGCCCCAGCATTTT. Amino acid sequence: CASSAHPPQGGQPQHF.

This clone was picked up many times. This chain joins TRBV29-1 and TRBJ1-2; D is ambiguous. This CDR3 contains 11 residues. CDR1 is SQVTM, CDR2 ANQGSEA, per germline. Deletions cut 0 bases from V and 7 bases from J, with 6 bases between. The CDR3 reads CSVEEGLGYTF. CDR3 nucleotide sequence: TGCAGCGTTGAAGAAGGGCTTGGCTACACCTTC.

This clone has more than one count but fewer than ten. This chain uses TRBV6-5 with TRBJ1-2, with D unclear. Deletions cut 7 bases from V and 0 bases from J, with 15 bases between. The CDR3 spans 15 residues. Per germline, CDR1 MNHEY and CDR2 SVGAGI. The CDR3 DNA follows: TGTGCCAGCACCAAGGCGGTCTCCTCTAACTATGGCTACACCTTC. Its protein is CASTKAVSSNYGYTF.

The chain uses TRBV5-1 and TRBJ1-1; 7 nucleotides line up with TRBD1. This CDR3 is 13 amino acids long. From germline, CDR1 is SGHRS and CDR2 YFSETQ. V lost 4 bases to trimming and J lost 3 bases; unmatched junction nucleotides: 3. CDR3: CASSRQGDTEAFF. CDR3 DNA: TGCGCCAGCAGCCGACAGGGTGACACTGAAGCTTTCTTT.